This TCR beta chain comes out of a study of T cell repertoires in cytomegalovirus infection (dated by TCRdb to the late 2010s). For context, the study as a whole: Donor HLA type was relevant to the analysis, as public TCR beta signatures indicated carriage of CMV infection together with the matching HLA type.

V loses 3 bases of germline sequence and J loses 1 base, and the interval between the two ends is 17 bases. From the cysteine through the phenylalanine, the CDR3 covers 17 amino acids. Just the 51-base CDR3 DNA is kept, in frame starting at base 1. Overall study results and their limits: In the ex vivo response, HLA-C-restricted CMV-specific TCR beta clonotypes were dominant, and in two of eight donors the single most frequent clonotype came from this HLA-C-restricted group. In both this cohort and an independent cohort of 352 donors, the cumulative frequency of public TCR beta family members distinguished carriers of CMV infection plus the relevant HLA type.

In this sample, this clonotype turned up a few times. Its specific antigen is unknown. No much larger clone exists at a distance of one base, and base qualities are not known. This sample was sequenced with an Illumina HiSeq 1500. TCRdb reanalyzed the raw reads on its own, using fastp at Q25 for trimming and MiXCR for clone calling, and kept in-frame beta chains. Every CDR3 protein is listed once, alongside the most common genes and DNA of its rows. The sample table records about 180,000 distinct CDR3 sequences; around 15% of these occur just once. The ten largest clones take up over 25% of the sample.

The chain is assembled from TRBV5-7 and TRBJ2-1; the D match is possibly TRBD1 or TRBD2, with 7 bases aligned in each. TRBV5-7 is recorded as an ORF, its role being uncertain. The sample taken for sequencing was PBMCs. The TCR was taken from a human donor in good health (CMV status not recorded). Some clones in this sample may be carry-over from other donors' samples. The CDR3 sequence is CASSSLTGRGSYNEQFF. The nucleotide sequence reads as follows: TGTGCCAGCAGCTCATTGACAGGGAGGGGGTCCTACAATGAGCAGTTCTTC.